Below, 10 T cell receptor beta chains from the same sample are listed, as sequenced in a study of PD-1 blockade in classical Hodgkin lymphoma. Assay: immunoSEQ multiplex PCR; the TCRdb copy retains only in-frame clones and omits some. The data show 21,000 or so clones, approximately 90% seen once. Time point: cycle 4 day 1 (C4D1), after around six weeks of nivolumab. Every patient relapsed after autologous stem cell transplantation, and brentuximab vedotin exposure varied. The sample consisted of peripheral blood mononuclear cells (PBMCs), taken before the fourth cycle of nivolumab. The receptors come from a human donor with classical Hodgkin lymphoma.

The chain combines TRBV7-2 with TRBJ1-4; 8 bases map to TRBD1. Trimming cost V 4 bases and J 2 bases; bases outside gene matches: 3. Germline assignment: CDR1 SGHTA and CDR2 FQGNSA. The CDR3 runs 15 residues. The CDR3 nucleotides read TGTGCCAGCAGCTCATCAGGGGGCACTAATGAAAAACTGTTTTTT. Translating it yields CASSSSGGTNEKLFF.

CDR3: CASSFLAGGNEQFF. CDR3 sequence (DNA): TGTGCCAGCAGCTTCCTAGCGGGGGGCAATGAGCAGTTCTTC. This rearrangement joins TRBV7-2 to TRBJ2-1, with TRBD2 matching 11 bases. J gave up 6 bases and V 3 bases, and 1 base lay outside the gene matches. Germline CDR1 and CDR2: SGHTA and FQGNSA. This CDR3 has 14 amino acids.

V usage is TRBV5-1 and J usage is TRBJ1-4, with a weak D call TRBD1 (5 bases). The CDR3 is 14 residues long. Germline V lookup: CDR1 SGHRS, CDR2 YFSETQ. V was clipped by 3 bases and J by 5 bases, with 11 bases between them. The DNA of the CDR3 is TGCGCCAGCAGCTGGGGCAGGGACAATGAAAAACTGTTTTTT. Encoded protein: CASSWGRDNEKLFF.

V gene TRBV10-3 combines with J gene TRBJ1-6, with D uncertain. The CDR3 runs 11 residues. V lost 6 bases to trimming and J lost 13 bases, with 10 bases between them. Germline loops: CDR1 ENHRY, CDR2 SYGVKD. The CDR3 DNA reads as TGTGCCATCAGCTACCAGTCCCCCCTCCACTTT. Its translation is CAISYQSPLHF.

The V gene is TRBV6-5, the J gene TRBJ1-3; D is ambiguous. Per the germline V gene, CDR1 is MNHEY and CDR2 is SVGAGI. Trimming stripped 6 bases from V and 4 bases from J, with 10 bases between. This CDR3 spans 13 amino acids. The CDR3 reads CASSQIKGNTIYF. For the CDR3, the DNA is TGTGCCAGCAGCCAGATTAAGGGAAACACCATATATTTT.

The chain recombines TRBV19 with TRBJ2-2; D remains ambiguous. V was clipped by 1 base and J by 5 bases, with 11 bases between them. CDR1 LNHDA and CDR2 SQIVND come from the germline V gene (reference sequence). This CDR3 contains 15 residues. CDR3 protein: CASSIGGRLTGELFF. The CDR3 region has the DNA TGTGCCAGTAGTATAGGGGGAAGGTTAACCGGGGAGCTGTTTTTT. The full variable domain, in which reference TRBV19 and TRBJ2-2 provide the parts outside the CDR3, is DGGITQSPKYLFRKEGQNVTLSCEQNLNHDAMYWYRQDPGQGLRLIYYSQIVNDFQKGDIAEGYSVSREKKESFPLTVTSAQKNPTAFYLCASSIGGRLTGELFFGEGSRLTVL.

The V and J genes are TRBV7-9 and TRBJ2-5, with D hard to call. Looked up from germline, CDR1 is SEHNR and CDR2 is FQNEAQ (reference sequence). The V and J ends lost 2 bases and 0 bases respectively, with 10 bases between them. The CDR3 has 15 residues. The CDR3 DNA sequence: TGTGCCAGCAGCTTAATCGGATCGAACCAAGAGACCCAGTACTTC. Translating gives CASSLIGSNQETQYF.

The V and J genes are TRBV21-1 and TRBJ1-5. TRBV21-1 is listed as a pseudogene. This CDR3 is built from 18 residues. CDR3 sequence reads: CASSKAHIGDYSNQPQHF. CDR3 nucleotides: TGTGCCAGCAGCAAAGCGCATATTGGGGATTATAGCAATCAGCCCCAGCATTTT.

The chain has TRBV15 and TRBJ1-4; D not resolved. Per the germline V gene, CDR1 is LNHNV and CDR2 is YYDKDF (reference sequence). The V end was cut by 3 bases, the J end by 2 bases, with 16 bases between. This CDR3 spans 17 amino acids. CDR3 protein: CATSRGGRVGTNEKLFF. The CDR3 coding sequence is TGTGCCACCAGCAGGGGAGGGCGGGTAGGGACTAATGAAAAACTGTTTTTT.

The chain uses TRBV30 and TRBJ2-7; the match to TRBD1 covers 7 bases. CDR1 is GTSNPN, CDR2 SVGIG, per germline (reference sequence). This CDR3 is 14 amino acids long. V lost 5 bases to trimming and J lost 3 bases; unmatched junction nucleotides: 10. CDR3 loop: CAWEGKTGLYEQYF. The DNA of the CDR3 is TGTGCCTGGGAAGGTAAGACAGGGCTCTACGAGCAGTACTTC.